This T cell receptor (beta chain) emerged from a study of T-cell reconstitution after alpha-beta-depleted transplantation in children (dated by TCRdb to 2015 to 2016). Regarding the research as a whole: T-cell immune reconstitution after TCRalphabeta/CD19-depleted allogeneic hematopoietic cell transplantation in children was quantitatively tracked in the study by means of TCR repertoire profiling.

This clonotype was picked up a small number of times. Its antigen has not been determined. Per-base quality was not reported, and no clone a single base away is much larger than it. The method was PCR. Instrument used: Illumina HiSeq 2500. TCR libraries were prepared with molecular barcoding, using unique molecular identifiers to normalize TCRbeta repertoire quantification. TCRdb trimmed the raw reads at Q25, called clones with MiXCR and kept productive beta chains. When rows share a CDR3 protein, they turn into one entry using the most common DNA and genes. The sample table contains roughly 300,000 distinct CDR3 sequences; only one count was recorded for approximately 9.8% of them. The top ten clones comprise over 9.5% of the sample. The germline V gene (reference sequence) sets CDR1 to DFQATT and CDR2 to SNEGSKA. Trimming at the junction amounts to 0 bases on V and 9 bases on J, and the germline ends lie 20 bases apart. The CDR3 has 16 amino acids, counting the end cysteine and phenylalanine. Just the 48-base CDR3 DNA is kept, in frame starting at base 1.

The receptor comes from a human donor who donated a stem cell graft to a child with SCID. Sample: PBMCs from the stem cell graft donor, taken from the stem cell graft. This receptor chain uses TRBV20-1 and TRBJ2-2, and perhaps TRBD2 as D gene, on 5 matching bases. The CDR3 is CSARDRLRSGLRELFF. In nucleotides, the sequence is TGCAGTGCTAGAGATCGTCTTAGGTCGGGGTTACGGGAGCTGTTTTTT.